Below are 13 T cell receptor beta chains sequenced from a single sample in a study of technical replicates of blood from several donors. The data were produced by immunoSEQ multiplex PCR, yet TCRdb's version contains in-frame clones alone and is incomplete. This table holds more than 75,000 clones, roughly 85% found once. Sequences were obtained from PBMCs. The receptors stem from a human donor in good health. Some clones in this sample may be carry-over from other donors' samples.

CDR3 in amino acids: CASSQERTRLSEQYF. The CDR3 DNA reads as TGCGCCAGCAGCCAAGAGAGAACCAGGTTAAGCGAGCAGTACTTC. The chain uses TRBV4-3 and TRBJ2-7; D call uncertain. This CDR3 is built from 15 residues. CDR1 and CDR2 (germline): LGHNA, YSLEER. Deletions cut 0 bases from V and 6 bases from J, with 15 bases between.

The CDR3 spells CASSKGGREHGYTF. CDR3 in DNA: TGTGCCAGCAGCAAAGGGGGCAGGGAACATGGCTACACCTTC. The chain joins TRBV21-1 to TRBJ1-2; the tabulated D call, TRBD1, remains unverified against the DNA. TRBV21-1 is annotated as a pseudogene. This CDR3 has 14 amino acids.

The V call is TRBV30, the J call TRBJ2-7; D is possibly TRBD2 (6 bases). V lost 7 bases to trimming and J lost 6 bases, with 22 bases between them. Germline V gene sequence: CDR1 GTSNPN, CDR2 SVGIG (reference sequence). The CDR3 length is 14 residues. CDR3 sequence: CAFNTGPLGGEQYF. CDR3 nucleotides: TGTGCCTTTAACACCGGGCCGCTCGGGGGCGAGCAGTACTTC.

This clone showed up just once. The V and J genes are TRBV10-2 and TRBJ2-7; TRBD2 aligns across 8 bases. Germline values: CDR1 WSHSY, CDR2 SAAADI. The CDR3 loop spans 13 amino acids. V shed 2 bases and J 7 bases; nucleotides not matched to a gene: 4. DNA for the CDR3: TGCGCCAGCAGTGAGGGACTAGCTTGGGAGCAGTACTTC. The encoded protein is CASSEGLAWEQYF.

The chain links TRBV6-1 to TRBJ2-3, with D possibly matching TRBD1 (5 bases). The germline CDR1 and CDR2 sequences are MNHNS and SASEGT. The CDR3 totals 14 residues. CDR3 nucleotide sequence: TGTGGCGCGAGGCAGGGATGGGGCACAGATACGCAGTATTTT. The encoded protein is CGARQGWGTDTQYF.

This clone was detected once. The chain joins TRBV6-1 to TRBJ2-1; 7 nucleotides line up with TRBD2. V gave up 8 bases and J gave up 7 bases; unmatched junction bases: 8. The CDR3 is 13 amino acids. Germline values: CDR1 MNHNS, CDR2 SASEGT. The CDR3 DNA sequence: TGTGCCAGCCTGGGGGGGGGTGTAAATGAGCAGTTCTTC. This encodes CASLGGGVNEQFF.

This chain uses TRBV2 with TRBJ2-5; the match to TRBD1 covers 8 bases. The V gene end was trimmed by 7 bases and the J gene end by 5 bases; junction bases not matched to a gene: 6. The CDR3 length is 13 residues. Germline-derived CDR1 and CDR2 are SNHLY and FYNNEI. CDR3 residues: CASIEDRAETQYF. CDR3 nucleotides: TGTGCCAGCATCGAGGACAGGGCTGAGACCCAGTACTTC. The whole variable domain, remainder taken from reference TRBV2 and TRBJ2-5, is EPEVTQTPSHQVTQMGQEVILRCVPISNHLYFYWYRQILGQKVEFLVSFYNNEISEKSEIFDDQFSVERPDGSNFTLKIRSTKLEDSAMYFCASIEDRAETQYFGPGTRLLVL.

The V call is TRBV5-6, the J call TRBJ2-5; D gene ambiguous. Germline values: CDR1 SGHDT, CDR2 YYEEEE. This CDR3 has 13 amino acids. The V end lost 3 bases, the J end lost 4 bases, and 10 bases lay between the germline ends. CDR3 loop: CASSSGDRETQYF. The CDR3 DNA reads TGTGCCAGCAGCTCCGGAGACCGAGAGACCCAGTACTTC.

V usage is TRBV4-1 and J usage is TRBJ1-2; D not certain. Looked up from germline, CDR1 is MGHRA and CDR2 is YSYEKL. Trimming took off 0 bases at V and 6 bases at J, with 17 bases between the two ends. The CDR3 is made up of 16 amino acids. For the CDR3, the DNA is TGCGCCAGCAGCCAAGATCCCCGGATACGCGGTCATGGCTACACCTTC. It is translated as CASSQDPRIRGHGYTF.

This clone was counted between two and nine times. This chain joins TRBV4-3 and TRBJ1-6, with D unclear. This CDR3 comprises 16 residues. With 4 bases removed from V and 5 bases from J, the gap between germline ends came to 15 bases. Germline CDR1 reads LGHNA; CDR2 reads YSLEER. The CDR3 nucleotides read TGCGCCAGCAGCCGAGCAGCGGAGATAAATAATTCACCCCTCCACTTT. This translates into CASSRAAEINNSPLHF.

This chain connects TRBV4-1 to TRBJ1-2; weak D call: TRBD1 (6 bases). Trimming took 1 base from V and 7 from J, leaving 16 bases between them. The CDR3 covers 15 residues. Germline V gene data show CDR1 as MGHRA and CDR2 as YSYEKL. The CDR3 reads CASSQVGGWTVGYTF. CDR3 bases: TGCGCCAGCAGCCAAGTAGGGGGTTGGACGGTTGGCTACACCTTC.

This sequence joins TRBV18 and TRBJ1-2, with D possibly TRBD1 on 6 matching bases. Deletions cut 4 bases from V and 8 bases from J, with 23 bases between. The germline gives CDR1 KGHSH, CDR2 LQKENI. The CDR3 extends over 16 amino acids. The CDR3 sequence: CASSLLRQDVPYGYTF. CDR3 nucleotide sequence: TGTGCCAGCTCACTCCTAAGACAGGACGTGCCCTACGGCTACACCTTC. Full variable domain (missing parts from reference TRBV18 and TRBJ1-2): NAGVMQNPRHLVRRRGQEARLRCSPMKGHSHVYWYRQLPEEGLKFMVYLQKENIIDESGMPKERFSAEFPKEGPSILRIQQVVRGDSAAYFCASSLLRQDVPYGYTFGSGTRLTVV.

This clone showed up just once. The chain links TRBV7-9 to TRBJ2-3; 7 positions match TRBD1. There are 15 residues in the CDR3. Germline trimming cut 1 base from V and 2 bases from J; bases unmatched to any gene: 3. Germline-derived CDR1 and CDR2 are SEHNR and FQNEAQ (reference sequence). The CDR3 nucleotides are TGTGCCAGCAGCTTAGTGGGACAGTCCACAGATACGCAGTATTTT. It yields the protein CASSLVGQSTDTQYF.